These T cell receptor beta chains were read from a single sample in a study of CD8+ T cells in alopecia areata. Data came from immunoSEQ multiplex PCR; TCRdb stores just in-frame clones and leaves some out. This sample carries 200,000 to 250,000 clones, roughly 56% of them seen once, and the ten largest clones take 1.6%. Sample: CD4+ T cells sorted from blood, taken at week 4, from a patient treated with tofacitinib. The source of these receptors is a human donor with alopecia areata. Both conserved end residues are part of each CDR3. D genes are given only for firm matches. A clone size is listed for some rows: how often the clone was seen (once, few, many), or a class if it is expanded.

j_gene,v_gene,abundance,d_gene,CDR3aa,CDR3nt
TRBJ1-2,TRBV6-6,NA,NA,CASSYRPKGGYTF,TGTGCCAGCAGTTACCGGCCCAAGGGCGGCTACACCTTC
TRBJ2-7,TRBV4-3,NA,NA,CASSQVSGSSYEQYF,TGCGCCAGCAGCCAAGTTTCCGGGAGCTCCTACGAGCAGTACTTC
TRBJ1-2,TRBV29-1,NA,NA,CSVNTLRRGLYGYTF,TGCAGTGTCAATACATTGAGGCGGGGGCTCTATGGCTACACCTTC
TRBJ1-1,TRBV30,NA,TRBD1,CACLRGQDFTEAFF,TGTGCCTGTCTCCGGGGACAGGACTTCACTGAAGCTTTCTTT
TRBJ2-1,TRBV29-1,few,TRBD2,CSSKAGVYNEQFF,TGCAGCTCGAAAGCGGGGGTGTACAATGAGCAGTTCTTC
TRBJ1-1,TRBV19,NA,TRBD1,CASSLTGGISEAFF,TGTGCCAGTAGTCTCACAGGGGGTATCTCTGAAGCTTTCTTT
TRBJ2-3,TRBV6-1,NA,NA,CASRGNTDTQYF,TGTGCCAGCAGGGGGAATACGGATACGCAGTATTTT
TRBJ1-6,TRBV7-3,NA,TRBD1,CASSLTAAGQGSSLHF,TGTGCCAGCAGCTTAACTGCAGCGGGACAGGGATCGAGCCTCCACTTT
TRBJ2-4,TRBV13,few,NA,CASSLTQGAKNIQYF,TGTGCCAGCAGCTTAACCCAGGGGGCCAAAAACATTCAGTACTTC
TRBJ2-5,TRBV5-1,NA,NA,CASSAGTGGETQYF,TGCGCCAGCAGCGCTGGGACCGGTGGGGAGACCCAGTACTTC
TRBJ2-3,TRBV7-3,few,NA,CASSRDPRTDTQYF,TGTGCCAGCAGCCGGGACCCCCGTACAGATACGCAGTATTTT
TRBJ2-7,TRBV6-5,NA,NA,CASSYGRGRTYEQYF,TGTGCCAGCAGTTATGGGAGGGGGCGGACCTACGAGCAGTACTTC
TRBJ2-1,TRBV2,NA,NA,CASSVEGSSYNEQFF,TGTGCCAGCAGTGTGGAGGGCTCCTCCTACAATGAGCAGTTCTTC
TRBJ2-7,TRBV2,once,TRBD1,CASDRGAYEQYF,TGTGCCAGCGACAGGGGGGCCTACGAGCAGTACTTC
TRBJ1-4,TRBV27,few,NA,CASSPGKGLGEKLFF,TGTGCCAGCAGCCCGGGCAAAGGACTAGGTGAAAAACTGTTTTTT
TRBJ2-3,TRBV4-1,NA,NA,CASSHRDGGDTQYF,TGCGCCAGCAGCCACAGGGATGGGGGAGATACGCAGTATTTT
TRBJ2-7,TRBV15,few,NA,CATSRDGGSYEQYF,TGTGCCACCAGCAGAGATGGGGGGTCGTACGAGCAGTACTTC
TRBJ1-1,TRBV30,few,NA,CAWKYGLNTEAFF,TGTGCCTGGAAGTACGGACTGAACACTGAAGCTTTCTTT
TRBJ2-3,TRBV7-3,NA,NA,CASSLMLGADTQYF,TGTGCCAGCAGCTTAATGTTAGGAGCAGATACGCAGTATTTT
TRBJ2-7,TRBV29-1,few,NA,CSALEGDYEQYF,TGCAGCGCCCTCGAGGGGGACTACGAGCAGTACTTC
TRBJ2-7,TRBV4-1,NA,NA,CASSQDGRAHEQYF,TGCGCCAGCAGCCAAGATGGAAGGGCGCACGAGCAGTACTTC
TRBJ1-2,TRBV9,once,TRBD1,CASSRDRDEGYTF,TGTGCCAGCAGCAGGGACAGGGATGAGGGCTACACCTTC
TRBJ2-5,TRBV5-1,few,NA,CASSLTSTQETQYF,TGCGCCAGCAGCCTCACTAGTACACAAGAGACCCAGTACTTC
TRBJ2-5,TRBV18,NA,TRBD2,CASSPRGGNEETQYF,TGTGCCAGCTCACCACGCGGGGGTAACGAAGAGACCCAGTACTTC
TRBJ2-3,TRBV29-1,few,TRBD2,CSVGTSGGADTQYF,TGCAGCGTTGGGACTAGCGGGGGGGCAGATACGCAGTATTTT
TRBJ2-7,TRBV29-1,few,NA,CSVAGNEYEQYF,TGCAGCGTTGCCGGGAACGAGTACGAGCAGTACTTC
TRBJ2-7,TRBV27,NA,NA,CASSLTRQTSYEQYF,TGTGCCAGCAGTTTAACGAGACAGACCTCCTACGAGCAGTACTTC
TRBJ2-5,TRBV29-1,NA,NA,CSVVVGTETQYF,TGCAGCGTTGTCGTGGGAACAGAGACCCAGTACTTC
TRBJ2-1,TRBV6-1,NA,NA,CASSADTFSSYNEQFF,TGTGCCAGCAGTGCTGATACCTTTAGCTCCTACAATGAGCAGTTCTTC
TRBJ2-5,TRBV30,NA,NA,CASRTAQETQYF,TGTGCCTCACGGACAGCCCAAGAGACCCAGTACTTC
TRBJ2-7,TRBV25-1,many,TRBD1,CASSEYGTGFNEQYF,TGTGCCAGCAGTGAATATGGGACAGGGTTCAACGAGCAGTACTTC
TRBJ2-3,TRBV7-9,NA,NA,CASSLMGGSSTDTQYF,TGTGCCAGCAGCTTAATGGGAGGCAGTAGCACAGATACGCAGTATTTT
TRBJ1-2,TRBV10-3,NA,NA,CAISGATSPYGYTF,TGTGCCATCAGTGGGGCAACATCCCCCTATGGCTACACCTTC
TRBJ1-6,TRBV7-9,NA,TRBD1,CASSFEQGPISPLHF,TGTGCCAGCAGCTTTGAACAGGGGCCAATTTCACCCCTCCACTTT
TRBJ2-3,TRBV30,NA,NA,CASRTKGGTDTQYF,TGTGCCTCCCGGACCAAGGGGGGTACAGATACGCAGTATTTT
TRBJ1-5,TRBV27,NA,TRBD1,CASSPDRDQPQHF,TGTGCCAGCAGTCCCGACAGGGATCAGCCCCAGCATTTT
TRBJ1-2,TRBV19,many,TRBD1,CASSGTGEYGYTF,TGTGCCAGCTCCGGGACAGGGGAATATGGCTACACCTTC
TRBJ1-2,TRBV29-1,NA,NA,CSVTSAANYGYTF,TGCAGCGTCACATCAGCTGCTAACTATGGCTACACCTTC
TRBJ1-4,TRBV29-1,few,NA,CSVEIGGHEKLFF,TGCAGCGTCGAGATAGGGGGACACGAAAAACTGTTTTTT
TRBJ1-2,TRBV6-6,few,NA,CASIRDGGYTF,TGTGCCAGCATTAGGGACGGGGGCTACACCTTC
TRBJ1-2,TRBV29-1,NA,NA,CSVVPMTRTNYGYTF,TGCAGCGTTGTTCCAATGACACGAACTAACTATGGCTACACCTTC
TRBJ2-1,TRBV7-3,NA,NA,CASSLGGLGSGEQFF,TGTGCCAGCAGCTTAGGGGGACTCGGATCTGGTGAGCAGTTCTTC
TRBJ1-1,TRBV29-1,NA,TRBD1,CSVEGTYRGTEAFF,TGCAGCGTTGAAGGGACATACAGGGGAACTGAAGCTTTCTTT
TRBJ1-2,TRBV25-1,NA,NA,CASSGQSYGYTF,TGTGCCAGCAGTGGACAGTCCTATGGCTACACCTTC
TRBJ2-1,TRBV27,NA,NA,CASSVSENNEQFF,TGTGCCAGCAGTGTATCCGAAAACAATGAGCAGTTCTTC
TRBJ1-1,TRBV29-1,NA,TRBD1,CSVAGQENTEAFF,TGCAGCGTAGCGGGACAGGAGAACACTGAAGCTTTCTTT
TRBJ1-1,TRBV29-1,NA,TRBD1,CSVATGGGTEAFF,TGCAGCGTTGCCACAGGGGGCGGCACTGAAGCTTTCTTT
TRBJ1-1,TRBV6-1,many,TRBD1,CASGQGNPVFF,TGTGCCAGCGGACAGGGTAATCCGGTTTTCTTT
TRBJ1-1,TRBV7-2,NA,NA,CASSPRVGTEAFF,TGTGCCAGCAGCCCCCGGGTGGGCACTGAAGCTTTCTTT
TRBJ2-5,TRBV29-1,few,NA,CSARGGGGETQYF,TGCAGCGCCAGAGGAGGGGGGGGAGAGACCCAGTACTTC
TRBJ1-4,TRBV27,NA,TRBD1,CASSYLTGVNEKLFF,TGTGCCAGCAGTTACCTGACAGGGGTTAATGAAAAACTGTTTTTT
TRBJ2-6,TRBV13,NA,NA,CASSLGGAGANVLTF,TGTGCCAGCAGCTTAGGAGGCGCTGGGGCCAACGTCCTGACTTTC
TRBJ2-1,TRBV5-1,NA,NA,CASSLMDSPSADEQFF,TGCGCCAGCAGCCTAATGGATAGTCCTTCCGCGGATGAGCAGTTCTTC
TRBJ2-4,TRBV7-9,NA,NA,CASSLKLGGINIQYF,TGTGCCAGCAGCTTAAAGCTCGGGGGTATAAACATTCAGTACTTC
TRBJ2-1,TRBV6-5,NA,NA,CATNPIRVLGNEQFF,TGTGCCACAAACCCAATCAGGGTCCTGGGCAATGAGCAGTTCTTC